The entry that follows covers one T cell receptor (beta chain) sequence. Because it lacks the conserved phenylalanine or tryptophan at the end, this CDR3 is likely a read error. The data were taken from a study of tumor-infiltrating lymphocytes in primary liver carcinoma. From 500 to 600 ng of total RNA, TCR beta-specific cDNA was reverse-transcribed using a constant-region primer. TCR beta libraries came from three nested multiplex PCR rounds using slightly modified ARM-PCR. TCRdb re-called the multiplex PCR reads with MiXCR, one entry per CDR3 protein. This table has more than 45,000 distinct CDR3 sequences, about 80% appearing once. Extraction of RNA together with DNA used about 17-30 mg of unsorted bulk tissue. What was sequenced was liver tumor tissue from sampling region 3. Documented subset: tumor region T3, left-lateral pole. The sequence derives from a man in his forties with primary liver carcinoma and hepatitis B virus infection.

Here the CDR3 DNA reads TGCGCTAGCAACCTAGGGGACAGCTCCTACGAGCAGTACTCC. Translated: CASNLGDSSYEQYS. The rearrangement uses TRBV4-1 and TRBJ2-7, with 7 nucleotides matching TRBD1. This CDR3 is 14 amino acids long. Germline CDR1 is MGHRA and CDR2 is YSYEKL.